Listed below are T cell receptor beta chains from one sample, sequenced in a study of control samples from healthy donors and cancer patients. Only in-frame clones appear in the TCRdb table, and some are missing; sequencing was by immunoSEQ multiplex PCR. The table has approximately 120,000 clones, about 88% seen once. The material sequenced was blood. The receptor set was obtained from a young man in good health. Each CDR3 is given with its conserved first and last residue. Fields, in order: J gene, V gene, D gene, clone size, CDR3 protein, CDR3 DNA. A D gene is named only where the DNA matches it firmly. A clone size is listed for some rows: how often the clone was seen (once, few, many), or a class if it is expanded.

J gene: TRBJ1-2; V gene: TRBV7-9; D gene: -; clone size: once; CDR3 protein: CASGRGGYTF; CDR3 DNA: TGTGCCAGCGGGCGGGGTGGCTACACCTTC
J gene: TRBJ2-7; V gene: TRBV4-1; D gene: -; clone size: few; CDR3 protein: CASSQDGVAREDEQYF; CDR3 DNA: TGCGCCAGCAGCCAAGACGGAGTGGCCAGGGAAGACGAGCAGTACTTC
J gene: TRBJ1-5; V gene: TRBV6-2/TRBV6-3; D gene: -; clone size: few; CDR3 protein: CASSYVSGVQPQHF; CDR3 DNA: TGTGCCAGCAGTTACGTGTCAGGGGTACAGCCCCAGCATTTT
J gene: TRBJ1-6; V gene: TRBV18; D gene: -; clone size: -; CDR3 protein: CATRTRGSPLHF; CDR3 DNA: TGTGCCACGCGAACCAGGGGTTCACCCCTCCACTTT
J gene: TRBJ2-1; V gene: TRBV9; D gene: TRBD1; clone size: -; CDR3 protein: CATGTGAWNEQFF; CDR3 DNA: TGTGCCACCGGGACAGGGGCTTGGAATGAGCAGTTCTTC
J gene: TRBJ2-5; V gene: TRBV2; D gene: TRBD1; clone size: -; CDR3 protein: CASSGGIGQGARETQYF; CDR3 DNA: TGTGCCAGCAGTGGGGGAATTGGACAGGGGGCGAGGGAGACCCAGTACTTC
J gene: TRBJ2-2; V gene: TRBV10-3; D gene: TRBD1; clone size: -; CDR3 protein: CATARDRENTGELFF; CDR3 DNA: TGTGCCACCGCCCGGGACAGGGAAAACACCGGGGAGCTGTTTTTT
J gene: TRBJ1-2; V gene: TRBV6-6; D gene: -; clone size: -; CDR3 protein: CASSYTRAGYTF; CDR3 DNA: TGTGCCAGCAGTTACACTCGGGCTGGCTACACCTTC
J gene: TRBJ2-1; V gene: TRBV11-2; D gene: TRBD2; clone size: -; CDR3 protein: CASSLWGTSGSEDNEQFF; CDR3 DNA: TGTGCCAGCAGCTTATGGGGGACTAGCGGGAGTGAGGACAATGAGCAGTTCTTC
J gene: TRBJ2-5; V gene: TRBV5-1; D gene: -; clone size: -; CDR3 protein: CASSDPGVSQETQYF; CDR3 DNA: TGCGCCAGCAGTGATCCAGGGGTTTCCCAAGAGACCCAGTACTTC
J gene: TRBJ2-7; V gene: TRBV18; D gene: -; clone size: -; CDR3 protein: CASSPSRVYEQYF; CDR3 DNA: TGTGCCAGCTCACCCTCGAGGGTCTACGAGCAGTACTTC
J gene: TRBJ2-1; V gene: TRBV5-1; D gene: TRBD2; clone size: -; CDR3 protein: CASSPTGAGLADNEQFF; CDR3 DNA: TGCGCCAGCAGCCCCACCGGGGCTGGACTAGCAGACAATGAGCAGTTCTTC
J gene: TRBJ1-3; V gene: TRBV7-9; D gene: -; clone size: -; CDR3 protein: CAGGNTIYF; CDR3 DNA: TGTGCGGGTGGAAACACCATATATTTT
J gene: TRBJ2-1; V gene: TRBV29-1; D gene: TRBD2; clone size: -; CDR3 protein: CSVGTSGRSSYNEQFF; CDR3 DNA: TGCAGCGTTGGGACTAGCGGGAGAAGCTCCTACAATGAGCAGTTCTTC
J gene: TRBJ1-2; V gene: TRBV6-5; D gene: -; clone size: -; CDR3 protein: CASSYTGMEGYTF; CDR3 DNA: TGTGCCAGCAGTTACACAGGGATGGAGGGCTACACCTTC
J gene: TRBJ2-1; V gene: TRBV5-1; D gene: TRBD1; clone size: -; CDR3 protein: CASSLDSRDRGGSYNEQFF; CDR3 DNA: TGCGCCAGCAGCTTGGATTCACGGGACAGGGGAGGATCCTACAATGAGCAGTTCTTC
J gene: TRBJ1-1; V gene: TRBV5-6; D gene: -; clone size: -; CDR3 protein: CASNTGTLMNTEAFF; CDR3 DNA: TGTGCCAGTAATACTGGCACGCTCATGAACACTGAAGCTTTCTTT
J gene: TRBJ2-7; V gene: TRBV7-3; D gene: TRBD2; clone size: -; CDR3 protein: CASSLAGGSYEQYF; CDR3 DNA: TGTGCCAGCAGCTTAGCGGGAGGCTCCTACGAGCAGTACTTC
J gene: TRBJ1-3; V gene: TRBV7-8; D gene: -; clone size: -; CDR3 protein: CASSSTTGGNTIYF; CDR3 DNA: TGTGCCAGCAGTTCAACTACAGGGGGAAACACCATATATTTT
J gene: TRBJ1-3; V gene: TRBV3-1/TRBV3-2; D gene: -; clone size: -; CDR3 protein: CASSQITGQGNTIYF; CDR3 DNA: TGTGCCAGCAGCCAAATAACAGGGCAAGGAAACACCATATATTTT
J gene: TRBJ1-2; V gene: TRBV3-1/TRBV3-2; D gene: TRBD1; clone size: once; CDR3 protein: CASSQDRGLNGYTF; CDR3 DNA: TGTGCCAGCAGCCAAGACAGGGGGCTAAATGGCTACACCTTC
J gene: TRBJ1-1; V gene: TRBV9; D gene: -; clone size: -; CDR3 protein: CASSKDSGNTEAFF; CDR3 DNA: TGTGCCAGCAGTAAAGACAGTGGGAACACTGAAGCTTTCTTT
J gene: TRBJ2-7; V gene: TRBV30; D gene: -; clone size: -; CDR3 protein: CACKPGFGEQYF; CDR3 DNA: TGTGCCTGCAAACCGGGCTTTGGGGAGCAGTACTTC
J gene: TRBJ1-1; V gene: TRBV12-5; D gene: -; clone size: -; CDR3 protein: CASGVGGSGEAFF; CDR3 DNA: TGTGCTAGTGGTGTGGGGGGATCGGGTGAAGCTTTCTTT
J gene: TRBJ2-3; V gene: TRBV5-1; D gene: -; clone size: once; CDR3 protein: CASSIGQTDTQYF; CDR3 DNA: TGCGCCAGCAGCATCGGACAGACAGATACGCAGTATTTT
J gene: TRBJ2-1; V gene: TRBV28; D gene: -; clone size: -; CDR3 protein: CASTSRQENYNEQFF; CDR3 DNA: TGTGCCAGCACTTCGAGACAAGAGAACTACAATGAGCAGTTCTTC
J gene: TRBJ2-3; V gene: TRBV14; D gene: -; clone size: -; CDR3 protein: CASSQEVRQNTQYF; CDR3 DNA: TGTGCCAGCAGCCAAGAGGTTAGACAAAATACGCAGTATTTT
J gene: TRBJ1-6; V gene: TRBV6-4; D gene: -; clone size: few; CDR3 protein: CASSDGHPNSPLHF; CDR3 DNA: TGTGCCAGCAGTGACGGGCACCCTAATTCACCCCTCCACTTT
J gene: TRBJ1-2; V gene: TRBV10-3; D gene: -; clone size: once; CDR3 protein: CAISESENNYGYTF; CDR3 DNA: TGTGCCATCAGTGAGTCAGAAAACAACTATGGCTACACCTTC
J gene: TRBJ1-5; V gene: TRBV30; D gene: -; clone size: -; CDR3 protein: CAWRNRGNQPQHF; CDR3 DNA: TGTGCCTGGAGAAACCGAGGCAATCAGCCCCAGCATTTT
J gene: TRBJ2-1; V gene: TRBV19; D gene: -; clone size: -; CDR3 protein: CASSVLYEQFF; CDR3 DNA: TGTGCCAGTAGTGTACTATATGAGCAGTTCTTC
J gene: TRBJ1-5; V gene: TRBV7-2; D gene: -; clone size: -; CDR3 protein: CASSLGGGQPQHF; CDR3 DNA: TGTGCCAGCAGCTTAGGGGGAGGGCAGCCCCAGCATTTT
J gene: TRBJ2-1; V gene: TRBV5-1; D gene: TRBD2; clone size: -; CDR3 protein: CASRGGVGLADYNEQFF; CDR3 DNA: TGCGCGAGCAGAGGGGGGGTAGGACTAGCGGACTACAATGAGCAGTTCTTC
J gene: TRBJ2-1; V gene: TRBV30; D gene: -; clone size: -; CDR3 protein: CAWRRFRASVDNEQFF; CDR3 DNA: TGTGCCTGGAGAAGGTTTCGGGCTAGCGTCGACAATGAGCAGTTCTTC
J gene: TRBJ2-2; V gene: TRBV5-1; D gene: -; clone size: many; CDR3 protein: CASSSRATGELFF; CDR3 DNA: TGCGCCAGCAGCTCCAGGGCCACCGGGGAGCTGTTTTTT
J gene: TRBJ2-1; V gene: TRBV9; D gene: -; clone size: few; CDR3 protein: CASSVDPGRANEQFF; CDR3 DNA: TGTGCCAGCAGCGTAGATCCGGGCAGGGCCAATGAGCAGTTCTTC
J gene: TRBJ1-6; V gene: TRBV6-4; D gene: -; clone size: few; CDR3 protein: CASSDHSRGEGSPLHF; CDR3 DNA: TGTGCCAGCAGTGACCACTCGAGGGGTGAAGGATCACCCCTCCACTTT
J gene: TRBJ2-2; V gene: TRBV27; D gene: TRBD1; clone size: -; CDR3 protein: CASSPMGQLAGELFF; CDR3 DNA: TGTGCCAGCAGCCCTATGGGACAGCTCGCCGGGGAGCTGTTTTTT
J gene: TRBJ2-1; V gene: TRBV18; D gene: TRBD2; clone size: once; CDR3 protein: CASRGLAENNEQFF; CDR3 DNA: TGTGCCAGCCGGGGACTAGCGGAAAACAATGAGCAGTTCTTC
J gene: TRBJ2-1; V gene: TRBV6-5; D gene: TRBD2; clone size: -; CDR3 protein: CASSLGTSGSYEQFF; CDR3 DNA: TGTGCCAGCAGCCTCGGGACTAGCGGGAGTTATGAGCAGTTCTTC
J gene: TRBJ2-7; V gene: TRBV5-1; D gene: -; clone size: -; CDR3 protein: CASSSDYRDEQYF; CDR3 DNA: TGCGCCAGCAGCTCGGATTACAGGGACGAGCAGTACTTC
J gene: TRBJ2-6; V gene: TRBV18; D gene: -; clone size: -; CDR3 protein: CASSPPSGRWILWANVLTF; CDR3 DNA: TGTGCCAGCTCACCACCTTCGGGACGGTGGATCCTCTGGGCCAACGTCCTGACTTTC
J gene: TRBJ1-2; V gene: TRBV18; D gene: -; clone size: -; CDR3 protein: CASSPRTDNYGYTF; CDR3 DNA: TGTGCCAGCTCACCCCGGACTGATAACTATGGCTACACCTTC
J gene: TRBJ1-1; V gene: TRBV2; D gene: TRBD1; clone size: once; CDR3 protein: CASSEKRQGASEAFF; CDR3 DNA: TGTGCCAGCAGTGAAAAGCGCCAGGGGGCCTCTGAAGCTTTCTTT
J gene: TRBJ2-2; V gene: TRBV6-6; D gene: -; clone size: -; CDR3 protein: CASRGQLNTGELFF; CDR3 DNA: TGTGCCAGCAGAGGCCAACTCAACACCGGGGAGCTGTTTTTT
J gene: TRBJ2-1; V gene: TRBV7-9; D gene: TRBD1; clone size: -; CDR3 protein: CASSLPDRGNEQFF; CDR3 DNA: TGTGCCAGCAGCCTTCCGGACAGGGGGAATGAGCAGTTCTTC
J gene: TRBJ2-7; V gene: TRBV25-1; D gene: TRBD1; clone size: -; CDR3 protein: CASSGQGPYEQYF; CDR3 DNA: TGTGCCAGCAGTGGACAGGGTCCCTACGAGCAGTACTTC
J gene: TRBJ2-3; V gene: TRBV5-1; D gene: -; clone size: -; CDR3 protein: CASSSPQGSDTQYF; CDR3 DNA: TGCGCCAGCAGCTCACCACAGGGATCAGATACGCAGTATTTT
J gene: TRBJ2-2; V gene: TRBV19; D gene: TRBD2; clone size: -; CDR3 protein: CASSIFAGGTGELFF; CDR3 DNA: TGTGCCAGTAGTATATTTGCGGGAGGCACCGGGGAGCTGTTTTTT
J gene: TRBJ2-5; V gene: TRBV3-1/TRBV3-2; D gene: -; clone size: -; CDR3 protein: CASSLRTTQETQYF; CDR3 DNA: TGTGCCAGCAGCCTCCGGACTACCCAAGAGACCCAGTACTTC